This is a list of T cell receptor beta chains from one sample in a study of blood T cell repertoires in COVID-19. Method: immunoSEQ multiplex PCR; TCRdb's copy keeps in-frame clones and lacks some. The profile covers approximately 200,000 clones, with 85% to 90% appearing a single time and approximately 1.1% taken by the ten largest. Sequencing used PBMCs or T cells enriched from blood (not recorded which). The origin of the receptors is a man aged 25-45 years who had recovered from COVID-19. The CDR3 runs from the conserved cysteine through the conserved F or W.

CDR3 protein: CASSLGRLGTYQPQHF
V gene: TRBV28
J gene: TRBJ1-5

CDR3 protein: CAWSGRGRGYGYTF
V gene: TRBV30
J gene: TRBJ1-2

CDR3 protein: CASSSTSGRLNEQFF
V gene: TRBV28
J gene: TRBJ2-1

CDR3 protein: CASSITFNGQYTDTQYF
V gene: TRBV27
J gene: TRBJ2-3

CDR3 protein: CASSPFRDNYEQYF
V gene: TRBV18
J gene: TRBJ2-7

CDR3 protein: CASSRTWPGAGENTGELFF
V gene: TRBV11-3
J gene: TRBJ2-2

CDR3 protein: CSAPGQTRAFF
V gene: TRBV20-1
J gene: TRBJ1-1

CDR3 protein: CASSPPGSNTGELFF
V gene: TRBV27
J gene: TRBJ2-2

CDR3 protein: CASSSTGGGGELFF
V gene: TRBV19
J gene: TRBJ2-2

CDR3 protein: CASSTGLAGVQETQYF
V gene: TRBV13
J gene: TRBJ2-5

CDR3 protein: CASSREGGEKLFF
V gene: TRBV7-2
J gene: TRBJ1-4

CDR3 protein: CASSVLSGTGSGELFF
V gene: TRBV19
J gene: TRBJ2-2

CDR3 protein: CASSGRNREVYYNEQFF
V gene: TRBV4-3
J gene: TRBJ2-1

CDR3 protein: CASNVDRASKAFF
V gene: TRBV6-5
J gene: TRBJ1-1

CDR3 protein: CASSELEGMAKNIQYF
V gene: TRBV6-1
J gene: TRBJ2-4

CDR3 protein: CASSVGGQALFYYEQYF
V gene: TRBV9
J gene: TRBJ2-7

CDR3 protein: CASSWTVTGELFF
V gene: TRBV7-9
J gene: TRBJ2-2

CDR3 protein: CASSLGAGPTYEQYF
V gene: TRBV7-9
J gene: TRBJ2-7

CDR3 protein: CASSRAGTASGNTIYF
V gene: TRBV5-4
J gene: TRBJ1-3

CDR3 protein: CASSHPPGLAGDTGELFF
V gene: TRBV3-1/TRBV3-2
J gene: TRBJ2-2

CDR3 protein: CASSLRTEGYEQYF
V gene: TRBV5-1
J gene: TRBJ2-7

CDR3 protein: CAGKDSRLGDGYTF
V gene: TRBV30
J gene: TRBJ1-2

CDR3 protein: CASSQDRGHEKLFF
V gene: TRBV4-2
J gene: TRBJ1-4

CDR3 protein: CASMGQGRGTQYF
V gene: TRBV19
J gene: TRBJ2-5

CDR3 protein: CASRLAGGFQETQYF
V gene: TRBV19
J gene: TRBJ2-5

CDR3 protein: CASSRDRGTEAFF
V gene: TRBV11-2
J gene: TRBJ1-1

CDR3 protein: CASSLVREEFDYTF
V gene: TRBV5-4
J gene: TRBJ1-2

CDR3 protein: CATSREQLDRSYEQYF
V gene: TRBV15
J gene: TRBJ2-7

CDR3 protein: CASSYGTSGRTGELFF
V gene: TRBV6-2/TRBV6-3
J gene: TRBJ2-2

CDR3 protein: CASSQDLVTSGGQYQETQYF
V gene: TRBV4-2
J gene: TRBJ2-5

CDR3 protein: CASSLATWTERETQYF
V gene: TRBV5-1
J gene: TRBJ2-5

CDR3 protein: CAWSVTRGTGGGGYTF
V gene: TRBV30
J gene: TRBJ1-2

CDR3 protein: CASSLRTSGTQETQYF
V gene: TRBV5-1
J gene: TRBJ2-5

CDR3 protein: CATSDRQDIYGYTF
V gene: TRBV24-1
J gene: TRBJ1-2

CDR3 protein: CASSFQHGGIIGTQYF
V gene: TRBV5-1
J gene: TRBJ2-3

CDR3 protein: CASSLAGDYRPQHF
V gene: TRBV5-6
J gene: TRBJ1-5

CDR3 protein: CASGLFPMGSGNYGYTF
V gene: TRBV12-5
J gene: TRBJ1-2

CDR3 protein: CASSEGGSYNSPLHF
V gene: TRBV2
J gene: TRBJ1-6

CDR3 protein: CASSITSGSYNEQFF
V gene: TRBV9
J gene: TRBJ2-1

CDR3 protein: CASSPDRGITEAFF
V gene: TRBV5-6
J gene: TRBJ1-1

CDR3 protein: CASSYSAPYEQYF
V gene: TRBV6-2/TRBV6-3
J gene: TRBJ2-7

CDR3 protein: CASRAAGFDEQYF
V gene: TRBV2
J gene: TRBJ2-7